This T cell receptor beta chain emerged from a study of T cells after yellow fever vaccination. General observations from the study: Primary-vaccination clones mostly resurfaced post-booster (around 96% CD4, just under 90% CD8).

The study made its TCR cDNA through 5'RACE template switching. That step introduced a universal primer site along with UMIs. A single record per CDR3 protein comes from TCRdb applying MiXCR to the 5' RACE reads. The sample lists a few hundred thousand distinct CDR3 sequences, 6.9% occurring once. This clonotype occurred a few times. Antigen: not known. V was clipped by 2 bases and J by 5 bases, with 9 bases between them. Germline loops: CDR1 MGHDK, CDR2 SYGVNS. This CDR3 has 13 amino acids. The sequence was collected from a man between 25 and 39 years old who received the YFV17D yellow fever vaccine. This specimen was CD4+ T cells sorted from PBMCs, taken 15 days after the yellow fever booster vaccination. The chain uses TRBV25-1 and TRBJ1-2, with a possible D match to TRBD1 (5 bases). The CDR3 here is CASSEQGGYGYTF. The DNA of the CDR3 is TGTGCCAGCAGTGAACAGGGAGGATATGGCTACACCTTC.